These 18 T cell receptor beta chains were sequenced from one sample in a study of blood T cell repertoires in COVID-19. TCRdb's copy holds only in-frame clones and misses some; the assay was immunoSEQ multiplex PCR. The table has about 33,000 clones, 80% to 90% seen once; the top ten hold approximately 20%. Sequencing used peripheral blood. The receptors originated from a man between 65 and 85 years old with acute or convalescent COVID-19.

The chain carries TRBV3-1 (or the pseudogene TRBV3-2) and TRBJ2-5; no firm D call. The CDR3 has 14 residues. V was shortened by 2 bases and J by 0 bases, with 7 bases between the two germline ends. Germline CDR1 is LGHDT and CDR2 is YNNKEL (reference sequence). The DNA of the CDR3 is TGTGCCAGCAGCCAACGAACAGACCAAGAGACCCAGTACTTC. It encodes CASSQRTDQETQYF.

This chain's CDR3 is CASKFWRAGGDTQYF. The CDR3, as DNA: TGTGCCAGCAAGTTTTGGAGGGCGGGAGGAGATACGCAGTATTTT. The chain links TRBV28 to TRBJ2-3; 8 nucleotides line up with TRBD2. Unmatched junction bases numbered 11, after V lost 7 bases and J lost 5 bases. Germline V CDR1 and CDR2: MDHEN, SYDVKM. The CDR3 sequence is 15 residues long.

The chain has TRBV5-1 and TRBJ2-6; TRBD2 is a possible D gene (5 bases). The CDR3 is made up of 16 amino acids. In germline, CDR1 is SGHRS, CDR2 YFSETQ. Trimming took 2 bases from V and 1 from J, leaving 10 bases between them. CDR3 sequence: CASSLEGGSGANVLTF. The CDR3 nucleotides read TGCGCCAGCAGCTTAGAGGGCGGTTCTGGGGCCAACGTCCTGACTTTC.

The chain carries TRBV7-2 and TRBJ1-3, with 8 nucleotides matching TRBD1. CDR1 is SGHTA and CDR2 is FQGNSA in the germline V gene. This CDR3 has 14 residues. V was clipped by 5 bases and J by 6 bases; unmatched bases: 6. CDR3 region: CASSLRQGTNTIYF. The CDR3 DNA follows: TGTGCCAGCAGCCTGAGACAGGGGACAAACACCATATATTTT.

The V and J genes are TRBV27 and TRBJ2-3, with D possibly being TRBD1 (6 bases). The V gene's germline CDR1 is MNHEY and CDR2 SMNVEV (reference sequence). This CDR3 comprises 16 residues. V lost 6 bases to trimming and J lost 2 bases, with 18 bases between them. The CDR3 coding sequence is TGTGCCAGCAGCCGCGAGCAGGGGATCAACACAGATACGCAGTATTTT. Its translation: CASSREQGINTDTQYF.

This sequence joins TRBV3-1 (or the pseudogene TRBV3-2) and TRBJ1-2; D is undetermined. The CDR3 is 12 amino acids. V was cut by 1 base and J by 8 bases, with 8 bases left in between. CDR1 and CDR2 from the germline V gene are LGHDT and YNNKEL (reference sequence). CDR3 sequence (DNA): TGTGCCAGCAGCCAAGTTCTTCAGGGCTACACCTTC. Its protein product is CASSQVLQGYTF.

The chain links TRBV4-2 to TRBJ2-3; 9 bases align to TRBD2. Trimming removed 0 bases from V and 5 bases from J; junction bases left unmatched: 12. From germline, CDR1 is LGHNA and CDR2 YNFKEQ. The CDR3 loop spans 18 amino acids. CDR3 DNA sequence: TGTGCCAGCAGCCAAGATCCGCCGGCTAGCGGGGCTTTAGATACGCAGTATTTT. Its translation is CASSQDPPASGALDTQYF.

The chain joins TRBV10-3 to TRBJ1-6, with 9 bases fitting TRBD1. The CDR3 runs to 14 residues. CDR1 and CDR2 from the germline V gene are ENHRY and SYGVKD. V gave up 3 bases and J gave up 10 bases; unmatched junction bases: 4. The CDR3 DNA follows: TGTGCCATCAGTGAAGACAGGGGGGGGTCACCCCTCCACTTT. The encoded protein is CAISEDRGGSPLHF.

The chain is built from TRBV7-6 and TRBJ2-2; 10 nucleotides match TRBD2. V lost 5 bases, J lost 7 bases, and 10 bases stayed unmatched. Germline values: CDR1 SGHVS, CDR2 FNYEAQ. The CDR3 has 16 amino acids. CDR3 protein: CASSPSLAGVRGELFF. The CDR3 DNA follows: TGTGCCAGCAGCCCAAGCCTAGCGGGAGTTCGCGGGGAGCTGTTTTTT.

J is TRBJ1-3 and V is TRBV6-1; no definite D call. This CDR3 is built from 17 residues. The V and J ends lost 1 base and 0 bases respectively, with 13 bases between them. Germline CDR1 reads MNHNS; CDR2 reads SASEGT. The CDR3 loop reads CASSEVGSSLSGNTIYF. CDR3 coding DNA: TGTGCCAGCAGTGAAGTGGGCAGCTCCCTCTCTGGAAACACCATATATTTT.

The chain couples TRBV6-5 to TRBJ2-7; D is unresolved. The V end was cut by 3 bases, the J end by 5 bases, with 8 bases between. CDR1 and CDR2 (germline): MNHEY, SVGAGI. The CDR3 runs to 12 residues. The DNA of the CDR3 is TGTGCCAGCAGTTATGGCTTCGACGAGCAGTACTTC. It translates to CASSYGFDEQYF.

The CDR3 coding sequence is TGTGCCAGCAGCCTGGGAGTGGGCTTCCAAGAGACCCAGTACTTC. This codes for CASSLGVGFQETQYF. This chain joins TRBV11-2 and TRBJ2-5; possible D gene TRBD2, 5 bases. The CDR3 totals 15 residues. Per germline, CDR1 SGHAT and CDR2 FQNNGV. V lost 5 bases, J lost 1 base, and 14 bases lay in between.

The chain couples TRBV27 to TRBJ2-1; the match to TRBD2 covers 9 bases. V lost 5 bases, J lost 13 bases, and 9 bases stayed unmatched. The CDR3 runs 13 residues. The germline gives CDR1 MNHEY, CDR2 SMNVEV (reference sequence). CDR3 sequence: CASSPPLSGSQFF. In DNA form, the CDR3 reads TGTGCCAGCAGTCCCCCGCTTAGCGGGAGTCAGTTCTTC.

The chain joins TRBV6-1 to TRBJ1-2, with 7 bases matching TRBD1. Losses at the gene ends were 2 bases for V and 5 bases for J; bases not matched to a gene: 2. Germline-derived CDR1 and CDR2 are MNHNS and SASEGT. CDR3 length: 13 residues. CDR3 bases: TGTGCCAGCAGTGAAACAGGGGAGTATGGCTACACCTTC. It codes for CASSETGEYGYTF.

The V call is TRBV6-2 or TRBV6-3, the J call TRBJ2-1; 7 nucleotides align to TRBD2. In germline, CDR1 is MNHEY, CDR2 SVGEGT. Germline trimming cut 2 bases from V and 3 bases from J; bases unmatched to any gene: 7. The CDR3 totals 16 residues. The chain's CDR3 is CASSYGGLAVYNEQFF. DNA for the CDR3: TGTGCCAGCAGTTACGGTGGCCTAGCGGTCTACAATGAGCAGTTCTTC.

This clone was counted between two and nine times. The CDR3 sequence is CATTTGDGYTF. The DNA for the CDR3 is TGTGCCACCACAACAGGGGATGGCTACACCTTC. The rearrangement joins TRBV6-5 to TRBJ1-2; 7 bases fit TRBD1. Germline trimming cut 10 bases from V and 6 bases from J; bases unmatched to any gene: 5. The CDR3 runs 11 residues. Per germline, CDR1 MNHEY and CDR2 SVGAGI.

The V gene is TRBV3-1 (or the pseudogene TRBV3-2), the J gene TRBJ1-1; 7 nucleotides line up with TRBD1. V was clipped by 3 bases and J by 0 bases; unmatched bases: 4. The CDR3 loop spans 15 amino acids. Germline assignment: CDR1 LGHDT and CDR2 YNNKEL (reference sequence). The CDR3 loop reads CASSQHRGLNTEAFF. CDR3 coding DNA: TGTGCCAGCAGCCAGCACAGGGGACTGAACACTGAAGCTTTCTTT.

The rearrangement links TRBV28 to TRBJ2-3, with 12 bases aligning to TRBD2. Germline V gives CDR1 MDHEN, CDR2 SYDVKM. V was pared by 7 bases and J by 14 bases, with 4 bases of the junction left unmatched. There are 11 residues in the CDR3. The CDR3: CASTTSGSRYF. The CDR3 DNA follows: TGTGCCAGCACGACTAGCGGGAGTAGGTATTTT.